This paragraph reports one TCR beta chain. What it binds is not known. The sample belongs to a study of T-cell memory formation after mild COVID-19. Study context: The study found TCR clusters largely donor specific. The study, taken as a whole, reports: Contracting clones from day 15 to 85 had balanced CD4/CD8; later expanders favoured CD4+. Cross-reactive memory seemingly joined, as some responding clones were found in pre-infection memory.

Germline CDR1 reads MGHDK; CDR2 reads SYGVNS. V dropped 2 bases and J dropped 5 bases, with 10 bases sitting between them. The length of the CDR3 is 15 residues. Constant-segment primers served in 5'RACE that generated TCR alpha and TCR beta cDNA libraries bearing sample barcodes and UMIs. One entry per CDR3 protein results from TCRdb running MiXCR on the 5' RACE reads. The table shows hundreds of thousands of distinct CDR3 sequences, with 15% occurring only once. Source material: PBMCs or a T cell subset sorted from them (not recorded which). The chain uses TRBV25-1 and TRBJ1-6; TRBD1 might be the D (6 bases). The TCR originated in an adult woman who had mild COVID-19 (a few samples of this study predate the infection). Cell type and time point are not known. The CDR3 protein is CASSEPGHNNSPLHF. The CDR3, as DNA: TGTGCCAGCAGTGAACCGGGACACAATAATTCACCCCTCCACTTT.